One and the same sample provided the 17 T cell receptor beta chains below, sequenced in a study of blood T cell repertoires in COVID-19. Measured with immunoSEQ multiplex PCR; TCRdb has only the in-frame clones, and not every one. The profile shows roughly 20,000 clones, roughly 84% of them singletons. The specimen sequenced was peripheral blood. The origin of the receptors is a man aged 35 to 55 with active COVID-19.

This chain links TRBV7-6 with TRBJ2-1; no clear D gene. V was pared by 1 base and J by 0 bases, with 7 bases between. The CDR3 extends over 15 amino acids. Germline-derived CDR1 and CDR2 are SGHVS and FNYEAQ. In DNA form, the CDR3 reads TGTGCCAGCAGCTTAGGAGTCGGCTCCTACAATGAGCAGTTCTTC. Protein sequence: CASSLGVGSYNEQFF.

This chain joins TRBV11-3 and TRBJ2-7, with a weak D call TRBD2 (5 bases). CDR1 is SGHNT and CDR2 is YENEEA in the germline V gene. V was trimmed by 5 bases and J by 6 bases, leaving 17 bases between them. The CDR3 sequence is 14 residues long. The CDR3 region is CASSPIMGSSEQYF. The CDR3 DNA follows: TGTGCCAGCAGCCCTATCATGGGGAGCTCCGAGCAGTACTTC.

CDR3 residues: CASSPGQLSYEQYF. The CDR3 DNA follows: TGTGCCAGCAGCCCGGGACAGTTATCCTACGAGCAGTACTTC. This chain joins TRBV5-5 and TRBJ2-7; the match to TRBD1 covers 7 bases. V lost 4 bases, J lost 1 base, and 5 bases stayed unmatched. The CDR3 is 14 residues long. The germline CDR1 and CDR2 sequences are SGHKS and YYEKEE (reference sequence).

The chain couples TRBV3-1 (or the pseudogene TRBV3-2) to TRBJ2-7; a possible D gene is TRBD1 (6 bases). Germline CDR1 LGHDT, CDR2 YNNKEL (reference sequence). V was clipped by 3 bases and J by 1 base, with 10 bases between them. The CDR3 loop spans 14 amino acids. The CDR3 sequence is CASSHLGQSYEQYF. CDR3 DNA sequence: TGTGCCAGCAGCCACCTCGGACAGTCCTACGAGCAGTACTTC.

The rearrangement links TRBV4-1 to TRBJ1-4; TRBD1 is a possible D gene (5 bases). The CDR3 sequence is 18 residues long. Germline V gives CDR1 MGHRA, CDR2 YSYEKL. The V and J ends lost 1 base and 0 bases respectively, with 15 bases between them. The CDR3: CASSQVRGTPATNEKLFF. CDR3 bases: TGCGCCAGCAGCCAAGTCCGCGGGACGCCAGCAACTAATGAAAAACTGTTTTTT.

The gene calls are TRBV5-4 and TRBJ1-2; possible D gene TRBD1, 5 bases. Trimming pared 4 bases from V and 8 bases from J, leaving 15 bases between. The length of the CDR3 is 13 residues. Germline CDR1 and CDR2: SGHNT and YYREEE (reference sequence). CDR3 amino acids: CASSVGGYEGYTF. The CDR3 coding sequence is TGTGCCAGCAGCGTCGGGGGGTATGAAGGCTACACCTTC.

The chain joins TRBV9 to TRBJ2-3, with D possibly matching TRBD2 (7 bases). Germline V gene data show CDR1 as SGDLS and CDR2 as YYNGEE. The CDR3 covers 18 residues. V lost 2 bases and J 4 bases, leaving 23 bases between the germline ends. The CDR3 sequence: CASSVSYWEGGGPDTQYF. The CDR3 DNA sequence: TGTGCCAGCAGCGTCTCTTATTGGGAGGGAGGGGGGCCAGATACGCAGTATTTT. The full variable domain, with the rest looked up from reference TRBV9 and TRBJ2-3, is DSGVTQTPKHLITATGQRVTLRCSPRSGDLSVYWYQQSLDQGLQFLIQYYNGEERAKGNILERFSAQQFPDLHSELNLSSLELGDSALYFCASSVSYWEGGGPDTQYFGPGTRLTVL.

The V gene is TRBV9, the J gene TRBJ2-2, with D possibly TRBD2 on 5 matching bases. There are 15 residues in the CDR3. V was shortened by 3 bases and J by 7 bases, with 16 bases between the two germline ends. Germline lookup yields CDR1 SGDLS and CDR2 YYNGEE. The CDR3, as DNA: TGTGCCAGCAGCGAGGCCCCAAGCGAGGGCGGGGAGCTGTTTTTT. Translating it yields CASSEAPSEGGELFF. The variable domain in full, completed from reference TRBV9 and TRBJ2-2, reads DSGVTQTPKHLITATGQRVTLRCSPRSGDLSVYWYQQSLDQGLQFLIQYYNGEERAKGNILERFSAQQFPDLHSELNLSSLELGDSALYFCASSEAPSEGGELFFGEGSRLTVL.

This sequence joins TRBV7-2 and TRBJ2-1; D remains ambiguous. The length of the CDR3 is 13 residues. V lost 4 bases, J lost 2 bases, and 6 bases lay in between. Germline V gene sequence: CDR1 SGHTA, CDR2 FQGNSA. The CDR3 region is CASSWQTYNEQFF. DNA for the CDR3: TGTGCCAGCAGCTGGCAGACCTACAATGAGCAGTTCTTC.

The chain links TRBV30 to TRBJ2-1, with D possibly TRBD1 on 6 matching bases. CDR1 is GTSNPN and CDR2 is SVGIG in the germline V gene (reference sequence). V was clipped by 0 bases and J by 8 bases, with 14 bases between them. The CDR3 is made up of 14 amino acids. The CDR3 DNA sequence: TGTGCCTGGAGTGTAGGGGGTTTTGTCTATGAGCAGTTCTTC. Protein: CAWSVGGFVYEQFF.

The V and J genes are TRBV2 and TRBJ2-3, with 7 nucleotides matching TRBD2. Germline assignment: CDR1 SNHLY and CDR2 FYNNEI. V shed 5 bases and J 0 bases; nucleotides not matched to a gene: 5. The CDR3 spans 15 residues. CDR3 bases: TGTGCCAGCAGTCCCGAACTAGCGAGCACAGATACGCAGTATTTT. Residues: CASSPELASTDTQYF.

The J gene is TRBJ1-2, the V gene TRBV6-5; a possible D gene is TRBD1 (6 bases). Deletions cut 2 bases from V and 6 bases from J, with 16 bases between. In germline, CDR1 is MNHEY, CDR2 SVGAGI. The CDR3 has 15 amino acids. CDR3 protein: CASSYNSGGQDGYTF. CDR3 nucleotide sequence: TGTGCCAGCAGTTACAATTCGGGGGGGCAGGATGGCTACACCTTC.

The V gene is TRBV13, the J gene TRBJ2-3; 10 bases match TRBD2. Germline assignment: CDR1 PRHDT and CDR2 FYEKMQ (reference sequence). The V segment lost 4 bases and the J segment 7 bases; nucleotides outside the gene matches: 17. The CDR3 extends over 18 amino acids. CDR3 sequence reads: CASSSRLSGRAYSNTQYF. CDR3 coding DNA: TGTGCCAGCAGCTCCCGACTGAGCGGGAGGGCCTATTCGAATACGCAGTATTTT. Looking up the rest from reference TRBV13 and TRBJ2-3 gives the full variable domain: AAGVIQSPRHLIKEKRETATLKCYPIPRHDTVYWYQQGPGQDPQFLISFYEKMQSDKGSIPDRFSAQQFSDYHSELNMSSLELGDSALYFCASSSRLSGRAYSNTQYFGPGTRLTVL.

This clone was observed once. J is TRBJ2-1 and V is TRBV7-2, with a possible D match to TRBD2 (5 bases). From germline, CDR1 is SGHTA and CDR2 FQGNSA. Between the trimmed V and J ends, which lost 0 bases and 7 bases, there was a span of 10 bases. CDR3 length: 14 amino acids. CDR3 in amino acids: CASSLAGVGNEQFF. The CDR3 DNA is TGTGCCAGCAGCTTAGCGGGAGTCGGGAATGAGCAGTTCTTC.

This chain connects TRBV7-9 to TRBJ1-2, with D unresolved. The germline V and J ends were trimmed by 2 bases and 4 bases, with 8 bases remaining between them. The CDR3 sequence is 13 residues long. Germline values: CDR1 SEHNR, CDR2 FQNEAQ (reference sequence). The CDR3: CASSLNRLYGYTF. CDR3 DNA sequence: TGTGCCAGCAGCTTAAACCGACTCTATGGCTACACCTTC.

This clone was counted only a few times. V gene TRBV29-1 combines with J gene TRBJ1-4; a possible D gene is TRBD1 (6 bases). This CDR3 is built from 14 residues. In germline, CDR1 is SQVTM, CDR2 ANQGSEA. Trimming stripped 3 bases from V and 8 bases from J, with 16 bases between. In DNA, the CDR3 is TGCAGCGTTGAGGGATACAGGGAAGGCGAAAAACTGTTTTTT. It translates to CSVEGYREGEKLFF.

The chain combines TRBV11-2 with TRBJ1-4; D is perhaps TRBD1 (6 bases). In germline, CDR1 is SGHAT, CDR2 FQNNGV. This CDR3 is built from 13 residues. V dropped 1 base and J dropped 7 bases, with 7 bases sitting between them. The CDR3 DNA sequence: TGTGCCAGCAGCTTAGTGGACAGTGAAAAACTGTTTTTT. Translation gives CASSLVDSEKLFF. Together with reference TRBV11-2 and TRBJ1-4, the CDR3 gives the full variable domain: EAGVAQSPRYKIIEKRQSVAFWCNPISGHATLYWYQQILGQGPKLLIQFQNNGVVDDSQLPKDRFSAERLKGVDSTLKIQPAKLEDSAVYLCASSLVDSEKLFFGSGTQLSVL.